This TCR beta chain was documented in a study of T cell responses to AZD1222 COVID-19 vaccine (dated by TCRdb to the early 2020s). In the study overall: Because spike-specific TCR depth and breadth did not differ between the two schedules, AZD1222 recipients who got a second dose at roughly 4 weeks were pooled with those who got a second dose at roughly 12 weeks. Enrollment into the trials was organized by age into subgroups of 18-55, 56-69 and 70-plus years, and those subgroups contained roughly 150, 30 and 60 TCR-sequenced participants, respectively. A total of approximately 240 trial participants underwent TCR sequencing, of whom about 210 received two doses of AZD1222 and about 25 received two doses of the MenACWY control vaccine.

What the work shows at the level of the full study, not this receptor alone: Most participants were white British and females outnumbered males, and the authors suggested that clonal diversity may have been underestimated. The whole spike protein was spanned by vaccine-associated CD4 TCRs, and dominant responses were seen in regions 160-218 and 743-854. No day 14 peak-response samples were available, so repertoires were characterized only after the peak T cell response. Conclusions about previously exposed vaccinees are limited, since just five or six AZD1222 recipients were seropositive for SARS-CoV-2 at baseline. In the small 56-69-year group, the increase in depth fell short of significance, most likely because of low power. After two AZD1222 doses, both the breadth and the depth of spike-specific TCRs were significantly higher than at day 0 and than in MenACWY recipients. Reportedly, close to half of the unique spike-specific TCRs recognized epitopes lying outside the regions that are mutated in the B.1.351 and B.1.1.7 variants.

The sample's time point label is to be understood as: baseline before first vaccination. The vaccinee samples were drawn from two UK trials, COV001 and COV002, one of which was a single-blind randomized controlled phase 2/3 trial testing AZD1222 (ChAdOx1 nCoV-19) in healthy adults. Trial participant PBMC samples were collected at day 0 and day 28 after the second dose for TCRbeta chain sequencing. With regard to this clone: What antigen it recognizes has not been identified. The input lacks base qualities; no much larger clone sits a single base away.

From the germline V gene (reference sequence), CDR1 is MNHEY and CDR2 is SMNVEV. Trimming costs V 5 bases and J 2 bases, and their ends lie 15 bases apart. Reading from cysteine to phenylalanine, the CDR3 counts 15 amino acids. Of the read, only the CDR3 DNA is kept; its 45 bases are in frame from base 1. The CDR3 regions of human TCRbeta chains were subjected to immunosequencing. Under the source paper's analysis protocol: TCRs in the repertoires were matched against a reference library of SARS-CoV-2-specific TCRs that had been generated with the MIRA antigen-specificity platform. Breadth was defined as the fraction of unique TCRs that were SARS-CoV-2-associated, and depth was defined as the fraction of total T cells that were SARS-CoV-2-associated. Using the MIRA data, each spike-specific TCR was assigned both to the spike region to which the TCR was reactive and to a CD4 or CD8 class. Log10-transformed breadth and depth values were compared by one-way ANOVA with Sidak's multiple comparisons tests. Drawn from immuneACCESS, this table holds only the in-frame rearrangements with V and J called that TCRdb kept. Clones are partly lost; checked studies trace under half to an unresolved V gene and leave the rest unexplained. V and J calls and clone size are those listed in that table; D and trimming were worked out from the DNA. The sample contains about 120,000 clones, 80% to 90% of them found a single time. The top ten clonotypes cover about a fifth of the sample.

The receptor's source is an adult in good health. The source was peripheral blood, collected on day 0 of AZD1222 vaccination. The rearrangement joined TRBV27 to TRBJ1-2; 5 matching bases give a weak D call of TRBD1. The nucleotide sequence is given as TGTGCCAGCAGTAATAGGGGTGGAATAAACTATGGCTACACCTTC. This gives the protein CASSNRGGINYGYTF.